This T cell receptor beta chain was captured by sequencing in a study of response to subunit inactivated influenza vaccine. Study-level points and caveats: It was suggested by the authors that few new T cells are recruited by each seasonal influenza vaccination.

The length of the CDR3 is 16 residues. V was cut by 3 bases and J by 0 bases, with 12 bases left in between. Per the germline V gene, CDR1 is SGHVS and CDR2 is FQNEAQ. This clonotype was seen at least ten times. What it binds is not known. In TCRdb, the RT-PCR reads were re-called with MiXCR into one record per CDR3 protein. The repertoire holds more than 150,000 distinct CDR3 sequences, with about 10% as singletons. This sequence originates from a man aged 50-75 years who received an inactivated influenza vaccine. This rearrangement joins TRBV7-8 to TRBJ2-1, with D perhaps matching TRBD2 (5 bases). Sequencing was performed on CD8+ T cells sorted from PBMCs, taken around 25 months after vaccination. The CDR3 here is CASSFRLSRSYNEQFF. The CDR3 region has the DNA TGTGCCAGCAGCTTTCGACTATCACGCTCCTACAATGAGCAGTTCTTC.